The rows below give T cell receptor beta chains drawn from one sample of a study of T cell responses to AZD1222 COVID-19 vaccine. Profiling relied on immunoSEQ multiplex PCR, and the TCRdb table lists in-frame clones only, not all of them. Counted here are about 120,000 clones, about 92% occurring once; the ten biggest clones make up approximately 5%. The source material was peripheral blood, sampled 28 days after the second AZD1222 dose. These receptors were collected from an adult who received the AZD1222 COVID-19 vaccine. Each CDR3 is given with its conserved first and last residue. The order of the fields is V gene, D gene, clone size, J gene, CDR3 DNA, CDR3 protein. The D gene is left open where the match is weak. The size field is filled for only some rows; it gives once, few, many or a size class.

v_call: TRBV12-3/TRBV12-4
d_call: -
clone_size: -
j_call: TRBJ1-1
cdr3_nt: TGTGCCAGCAGTTTCGGCGAATGGACTGAAGCTTTCTTT
cdr3_aa: CASSFGEWTEAFF

v_call: TRBV7-9
d_call: -
clone_size: few
j_call: TRBJ2-7
cdr3_nt: TGTGCCAGCCTCACCGGAGGGGGCTCTGGCGAGCAGTACTTC
cdr3_aa: CASLTGGGSGEQYF

v_call: TRBV7-9
d_call: -
clone_size: -
j_call: TRBJ2-2
cdr3_nt: TGTGCCAGCAGCTTTTTTGCGGGGTTCGGAAACACCGGGGAGCTGTTTTTT
cdr3_aa: CASSFFAGFGNTGELFF

v_call: TRBV12-5
d_call: -
clone_size: -
j_call: TRBJ1-1
cdr3_nt: TGTGCTAGTGGTTTGGTACGTGGCGTGGGGGCTTTCTTT
cdr3_aa: CASGLVRGVGAFF

v_call: TRBV19
d_call: -
clone_size: -
j_call: TRBJ1-5
cdr3_nt: TGTGCCAGTAATCGGCAGGGTGGGGCTCAGCCCCAGCATTTT
cdr3_aa: CASNRQGGAQPQHF

v_call: TRBV5-4
d_call: -
clone_size: -
j_call: TRBJ2-5
cdr3_nt: TGTGCCAGCAGGAGGGACCAAGAGACCCAGTACTTC
cdr3_aa: CASRRDQETQYF

v_call: TRBV27
d_call: -
clone_size: -
j_call: TRBJ1-4
cdr3_nt: TGTGCCAGCAGTTTTGACAGAGTTAATGAAAAACTGTTTTTT
cdr3_aa: CASSFDRVNEKLFF

v_call: TRBV4-2
d_call: TRBD1
clone_size: few
j_call: TRBJ1-2
cdr3_nt: TGTGCCAGCAGCCAAACGAATGCCGGGACAGCCTATGGCTACACCTTC
cdr3_aa: CASSQTNAGTAYGYTF

v_call: TRBV19
d_call: -
clone_size: once
j_call: TRBJ1-1
cdr3_nt: TGTGCCAGTAGTCCCAGTGGGGACACTGAAGCTTTCTTT
cdr3_aa: CASSPSGDTEAFF

v_call: TRBV5-1
d_call: -
clone_size: -
j_call: TRBJ1-5
cdr3_nt: TGCGCCAGCAGCTTGGACGGCAATCAGCCCCAGCATTTT
cdr3_aa: CASSLDGNQPQHF

v_call: TRBV3-1/TRBV3-2
d_call: TRBD2
clone_size: -
j_call: TRBJ2-7
cdr3_nt: TGTGCCAGCAGCCAAGGACTAGCCTTTACTTACGAGCAGTACTTC
cdr3_aa: CASSQGLAFTYEQYF

v_call: TRBV5-1
d_call: TRBD1
clone_size: -
j_call: TRBJ1-2
cdr3_nt: TGCGCCAGCAGCTACGCCACCGGGACAGGGGCGAACTATGGCTACACCTTC
cdr3_aa: CASSYATGTGANYGYTF

v_call: TRBV3-1/TRBV3-2
d_call: TRBD1
clone_size: -
j_call: TRBJ2-1
cdr3_nt: TGTGCCAGCAGCTATAACAGGGGGAGCTCCTACAATGAGCAGTTCTTC
cdr3_aa: CASSYNRGSSYNEQFF

v_call: TRBV5-6
d_call: -
clone_size: few
j_call: TRBJ1-5
cdr3_nt: TGTGCCAGCAGCTCCAGTGGACAGCGCTATCAGCCCCAGCATTTT
cdr3_aa: CASSSSGQRYQPQHF

v_call: TRBV5-5
d_call: -
clone_size: -
j_call: TRBJ2-1
cdr3_nt: TGTGCCAGCAGCGCCCGGGACGCGTACAATGAGCAGTTCTTC
cdr3_aa: CASSARDAYNEQFF

v_call: TRBV4-1
d_call: -
clone_size: -
j_call: TRBJ1-2
cdr3_nt: TGCGCCAGCAGCCAAGACCCCACAGGGTGGGATGGCTACACCTTC
cdr3_aa: CASSQDPTGWDGYTF

v_call: TRBV7-8
d_call: -
clone_size: -
j_call: TRBJ2-1
cdr3_nt: TGTGCCAGCAGCTCGCTACATGGCGTCGAGCAGTTCTTC
cdr3_aa: CASSSLHGVEQFF

v_call: TRBV11-2
d_call: -
clone_size: -
j_call: TRBJ2-3
cdr3_nt: TGTGCCAGCAGCCCCGGCAGGGAGATTAATACGCAGTATTTT
cdr3_aa: CASSPGREINTQYF

v_call: TRBV2
d_call: -
clone_size: many
j_call: TRBJ1-1
cdr3_nt: TGTGCCAGCAGGGAGGTCGACACTGAAGCTTTCTTT
cdr3_aa: CASREVDTEAFF

v_call: TRBV11-2
d_call: -
clone_size: -
j_call: TRBJ2-1
cdr3_nt: TGTGCCAGCAGCTTATCCGGGGCCGACTACAATGAGCAGTTCTTC
cdr3_aa: CASSLSGADYNEQFF

v_call: TRBV24-1
d_call: TRBD1
clone_size: -
j_call: TRBJ2-2
cdr3_nt: TGTGCCACCGGGTGGAAGGGGGCTATTGGGGAGCTGTTTTTT
cdr3_aa: CATGWKGAIGELFF

v_call: TRBV7-8
d_call: TRBD1
clone_size: -
j_call: TRBJ2-1
cdr3_nt: TGTGCCAGCAGCTTAGGGACAGGGGACAATGAGCAGTTCTTC
cdr3_aa: CASSLGTGDNEQFF

v_call: TRBV7-2
d_call: TRBD1
clone_size: -
j_call: TRBJ1-2
cdr3_nt: TGTGCCAGCAGCCCCGGGACAGGGGAAAGCTATGGCTACACCTTC
cdr3_aa: CASSPGTGESYGYTF

v_call: TRBV27
d_call: TRBD1
clone_size: -
j_call: TRBJ1-4
cdr3_nt: TGTGCCAGCAGTTTCGTAGGGACAGGGCGCGAAAAACTGTTTTTT
cdr3_aa: CASSFVGTGREKLFF

v_call: TRBV18
d_call: -
clone_size: -
j_call: TRBJ1-4
cdr3_nt: TGTGCCAGCTCACCGCTGCCCCCAGCAGGAACTAATGAAAAACTGTTTTTT
cdr3_aa: CASSPLPPAGTNEKLFF

v_call: TRBV29-1
d_call: TRBD1
clone_size: -
j_call: TRBJ1-2
cdr3_nt: TGCAGCGTGGCGGAGGGCAGGGGGCTTGGCTATGGCTACACCTTC
cdr3_aa: CSVAEGRGLGYGYTF

v_call: TRBV19
d_call: -
clone_size: -
j_call: TRBJ2-2
cdr3_nt: TGTGCCAGTACACCTCCCAGGGGCACCGGGGAGCTGTTTTTT
cdr3_aa: CASTPPRGTGELFF

v_call: TRBV28
d_call: TRBD1
clone_size: once
j_call: TRBJ1-6
cdr3_nt: TGTGCCAGCAGTCCACCCCAGGGGGATAATTCACCCCTCCACTTT
cdr3_aa: CASSPPQGDNSPLHF

v_call: TRBV5-1
d_call: TRBD2
clone_size: -
j_call: TRBJ2-2
cdr3_nt: TGCGCCAGCAGCCCCCTAGCGGTGAACACCGGGGAGCTGTTTTTT
cdr3_aa: CASSPLAVNTGELFF

v_call: TRBV12-5
d_call: -
clone_size: -
j_call: TRBJ1-1
cdr3_nt: TGTGCTAGTGGTTTGGGCGACATAGAAGCTGATGAAGCTTTCTTT
cdr3_aa: CASGLGDIEADEAFF

v_call: TRBV27
d_call: -
clone_size: -
j_call: TRBJ1-1
cdr3_nt: TGTGCCAGCAGTTTATACTGGGACACTGAAGCTTTCTTT
cdr3_aa: CASSLYWDTEAFF

v_call: TRBV2
d_call: -
clone_size: -
j_call: TRBJ2-7
cdr3_nt: TGTGCCAGCAGTTTTAAACAGACTTACGAGCAGTACTTC
cdr3_aa: CASSFKQTYEQYF

v_call: TRBV15
d_call: -
clone_size: -
j_call: TRBJ1-2
cdr3_nt: TGTGCCACCAGCAGCCCAGGGGAGCCCGGCTACACCTTC
cdr3_aa: CATSSPGEPGYTF

v_call: TRBV14
d_call: -
clone_size: -
j_call: TRBJ2-4
cdr3_nt: TGTGCCAGCAGCCAAGAGTACCGGGTTCAGTACTTC
cdr3_aa: CASSQEYRVQYF

v_call: TRBV5-1
d_call: TRBD1
clone_size: -
j_call: TRBJ1-5
cdr3_nt: TGCGCCAGCAGCTTGGGAGAAGGGGGCTTGGAGCCCCAGCATTTT
cdr3_aa: CASSLGEGGLEPQHF